The source of this TCR beta chain is a study of T cells in Graves' hyperthyroidism and ophthalmopathy. Amplification yielded TCR beta CDR3 regions, with RNA transcripts as the source. With the HTBI primer set, the TCR CDR3 went through a first round of RT-PCR. TCRdb independently ran MiXCR on the multiplex PCR reads; one entry per CDR3 protein. Among hundreds of thousands of distinct CDR3 sequences listed, around a fifth were seen once. Clinical symptoms, serum thyroxine and TRAb, thyroid ultrasound and orbital computed tomography were used for the diagnoses. This CDR3 is 12 amino acids long. Per the germline V gene, CDR1 is SGHRS and CDR2 is YFSETQ. Trimming removed 5 bases from V and 6 bases from J, with 11 bases in between.

The chain employs TRBV5-1 and TRBJ1-2, with D possibly TRBD1 on 5 matching bases. The TCR sequence derives from a middle-aged man with Graves' ophthalmopathy. Sample: blood. In DNA, the CDR3 is TGCGCCAGCAGGTGGGGGGAGGATGGCTACACCTTC. It encodes CASRWGEDGYTF.